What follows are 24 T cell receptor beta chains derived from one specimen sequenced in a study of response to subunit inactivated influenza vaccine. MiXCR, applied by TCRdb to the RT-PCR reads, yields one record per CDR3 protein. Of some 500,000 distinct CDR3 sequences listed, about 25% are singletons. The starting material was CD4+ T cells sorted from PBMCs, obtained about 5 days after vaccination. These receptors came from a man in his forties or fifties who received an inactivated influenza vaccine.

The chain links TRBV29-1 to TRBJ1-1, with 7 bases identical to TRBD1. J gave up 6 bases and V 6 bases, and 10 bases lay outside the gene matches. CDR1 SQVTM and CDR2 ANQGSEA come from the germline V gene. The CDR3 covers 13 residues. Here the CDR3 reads CSVHRQGPAEAFF. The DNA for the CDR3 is TGCAGCGTCCACCGACAGGGCCCCGCTGAAGCTTTCTTT.

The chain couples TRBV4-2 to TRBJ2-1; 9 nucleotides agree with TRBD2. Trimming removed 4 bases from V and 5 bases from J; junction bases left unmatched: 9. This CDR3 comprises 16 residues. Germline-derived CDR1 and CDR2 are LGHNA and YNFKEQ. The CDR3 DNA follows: TGTGCCAGCAGCCCAGCGTCCGCGGGAGGGGACAATGAGCAGTTCTTC. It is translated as CASSPASAGGDNEQFF.

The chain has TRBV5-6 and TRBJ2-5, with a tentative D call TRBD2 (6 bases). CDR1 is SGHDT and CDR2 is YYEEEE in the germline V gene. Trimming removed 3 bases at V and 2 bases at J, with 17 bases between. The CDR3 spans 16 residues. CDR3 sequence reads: CASSSTWTGLQETQYF. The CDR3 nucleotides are TGTGCCAGCAGCTCGACTTGGACGGGACTTCAAGAGACCCAGTACTTC.

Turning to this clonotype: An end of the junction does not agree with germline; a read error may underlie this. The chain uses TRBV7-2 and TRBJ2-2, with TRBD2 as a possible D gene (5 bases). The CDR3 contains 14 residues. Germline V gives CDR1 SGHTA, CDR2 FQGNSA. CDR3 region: CASSLRDLTGEPFF. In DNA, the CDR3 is TGTGCCAGCAGCTTAAGAGACCTAACCGGGGAGCCGTTTTTT.

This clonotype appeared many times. The CDR3 coding sequence is TGTGCCAGCAGCCTCCCGCCTAACAATGAGCAGTTCTTC. Translation: CASSLPPNNEQFF. V and J are TRBV12-3 or TRBV12-4 and TRBJ2-1; no clear D gene. CDR3 length equals 13 residues. The germline V and J ends were trimmed by 6 bases and 5 bases, with 11 bases remaining between them.

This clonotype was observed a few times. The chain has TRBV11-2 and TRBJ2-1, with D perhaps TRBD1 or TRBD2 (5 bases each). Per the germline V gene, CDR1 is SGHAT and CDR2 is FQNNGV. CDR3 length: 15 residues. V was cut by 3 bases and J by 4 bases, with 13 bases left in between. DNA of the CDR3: TGTGCCAGCAGCTTTAGGGGACGGACTTACAATGAGCAGTTCTTC. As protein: CASSFRGRTYNEQFF. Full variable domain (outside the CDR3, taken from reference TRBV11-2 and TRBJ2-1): EAGVAQSPRYKIIEKRQSVAFWCNPISGHATLYWYQQILGQGPKLLIQFQNNGVVDDSQLPKDRFSAERLKGVDSTLKIQPAKLEDSAVYLCASSFRGRTYNEQFFGPGTRLTVL.

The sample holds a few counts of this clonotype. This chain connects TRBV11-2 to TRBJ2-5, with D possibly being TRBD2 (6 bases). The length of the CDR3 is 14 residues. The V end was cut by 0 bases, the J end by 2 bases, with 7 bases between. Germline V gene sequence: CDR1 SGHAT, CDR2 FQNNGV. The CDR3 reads CASSLDGGQETQYF. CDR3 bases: TGTGCCAGCAGCTTAGATGGGGGGCAAGAGACCCAGTACTTC. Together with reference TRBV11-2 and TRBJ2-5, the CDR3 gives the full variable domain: EAGVAQSPRYKIIEKRQSVAFWCNPISGHATLYWYQQILGQGPKLLIQFQNNGVVDDSQLPKDRFSAERLKGVDSTLKIQPAKLEDSAVYLCASSLDGGQETQYFGPGTRLLVL.

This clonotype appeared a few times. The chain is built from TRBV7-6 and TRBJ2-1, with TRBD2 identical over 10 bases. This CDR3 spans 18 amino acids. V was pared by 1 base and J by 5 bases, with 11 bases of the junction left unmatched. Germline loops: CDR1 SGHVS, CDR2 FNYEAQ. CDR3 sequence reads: CASSLGVAGGLYNNEQFF. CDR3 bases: TGTGCCAGCAGCTTAGGGGTAGCGGGAGGCCTATATAACAATGAGCAGTTCTTC.

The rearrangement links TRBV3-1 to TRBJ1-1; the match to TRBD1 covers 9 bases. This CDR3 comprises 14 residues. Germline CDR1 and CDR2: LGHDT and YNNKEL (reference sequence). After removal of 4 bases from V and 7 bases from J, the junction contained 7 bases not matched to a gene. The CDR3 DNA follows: TGTGCCAGCAGCCGGGGACAGGGTGATGGTGAAGCTTTCTTT. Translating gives CASSRGQGDGEAFF.

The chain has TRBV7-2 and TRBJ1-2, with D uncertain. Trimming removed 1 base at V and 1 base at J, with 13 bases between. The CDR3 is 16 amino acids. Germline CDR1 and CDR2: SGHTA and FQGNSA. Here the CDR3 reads CASSLVADILNYGYTF. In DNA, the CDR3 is TGTGCCAGCAGCTTAGTTGCGGATATCCTTAACTATGGCTACACCTTC.

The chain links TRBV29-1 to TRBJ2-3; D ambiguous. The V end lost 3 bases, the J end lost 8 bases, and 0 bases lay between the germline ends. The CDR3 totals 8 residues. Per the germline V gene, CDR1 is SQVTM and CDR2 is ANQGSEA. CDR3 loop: CSVDTQYF. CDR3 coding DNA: TGCAGCGTTGATACGCAGTATTTT.

CDR3 in amino acids: CASSLWTSGVYEQFF. The CDR3 DNA is TGCGCCAGCAGCTTATGGACTAGCGGGGTCTATGAGCAGTTCTTC. The chain employs TRBV5-1 and TRBJ2-1, with 12 bases fitting TRBD2. The CDR3 is 15 residues long. Germline trimming cut 2 bases from V and 8 bases from J; bases unmatched to any gene: 5. In germline, CDR1 is SGHRS, CDR2 YFSETQ.

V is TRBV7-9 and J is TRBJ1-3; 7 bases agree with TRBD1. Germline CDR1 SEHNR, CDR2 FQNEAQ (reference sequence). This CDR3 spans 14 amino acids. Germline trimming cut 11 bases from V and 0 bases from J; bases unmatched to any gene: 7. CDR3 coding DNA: TGTGCCTCCCGGACAGGACCCTCTGGAAACACCATATATTTT. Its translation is CASRTGPSGNTIYF.

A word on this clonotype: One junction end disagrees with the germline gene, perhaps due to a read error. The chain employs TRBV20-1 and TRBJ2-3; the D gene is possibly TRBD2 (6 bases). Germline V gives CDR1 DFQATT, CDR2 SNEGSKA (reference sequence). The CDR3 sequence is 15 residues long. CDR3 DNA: TGCAGTGCTATCCTGCGAGGAACTAGCACAGATACGCAGTTTTTT. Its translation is CSAILRGTSTDTQFF.

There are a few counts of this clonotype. The CDR3 sequence is CASSDYPYFAEQYF. CDR3 coding DNA: TGTGCCAGCAGTGACTACCCCTACTTCGCCGAGCAGTACTTC. The chain employs TRBV25-1 and TRBJ2-7; D call uncertain. This CDR3 has 14 amino acids. Germline lookup yields CDR1 MGHDK and CDR2 SYGVNS. The V and J ends lost 3 bases and 6 bases respectively, with 15 bases between them.

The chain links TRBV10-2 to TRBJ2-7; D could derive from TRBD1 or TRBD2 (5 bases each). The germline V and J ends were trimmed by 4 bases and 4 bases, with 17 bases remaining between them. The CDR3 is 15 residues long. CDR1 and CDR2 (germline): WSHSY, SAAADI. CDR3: CASSGGTHLAYEQYF. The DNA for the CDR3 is TGCGCCAGCAGTGGGGGGACGCATTTGGCATACGAGCAGTACTTC.

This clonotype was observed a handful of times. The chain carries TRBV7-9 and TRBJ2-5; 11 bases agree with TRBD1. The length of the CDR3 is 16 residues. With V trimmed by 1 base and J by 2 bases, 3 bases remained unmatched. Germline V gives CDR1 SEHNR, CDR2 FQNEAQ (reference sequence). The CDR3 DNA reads TGTGCCAGCAGCTTAGTAGGGACAGGGGGTCAAGAGACCCAGTACTTC. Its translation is CASSLVGTGGQETQYF.

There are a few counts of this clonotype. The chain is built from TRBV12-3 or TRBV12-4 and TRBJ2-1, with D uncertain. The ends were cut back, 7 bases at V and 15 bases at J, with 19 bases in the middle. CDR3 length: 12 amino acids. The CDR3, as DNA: TGTGCCAGCAATCCTGGGCCAACAGTGTGGTTCTTC. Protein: CASNPGPTVWFF.

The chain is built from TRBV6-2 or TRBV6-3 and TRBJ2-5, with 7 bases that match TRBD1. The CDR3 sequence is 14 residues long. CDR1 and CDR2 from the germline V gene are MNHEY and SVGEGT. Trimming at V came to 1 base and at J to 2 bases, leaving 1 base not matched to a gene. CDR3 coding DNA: TGTGCCAGCAGTTACTACAGGGGTCAAGAGACCCAGTACTTC. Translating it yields CASSYYRGQETQYF.

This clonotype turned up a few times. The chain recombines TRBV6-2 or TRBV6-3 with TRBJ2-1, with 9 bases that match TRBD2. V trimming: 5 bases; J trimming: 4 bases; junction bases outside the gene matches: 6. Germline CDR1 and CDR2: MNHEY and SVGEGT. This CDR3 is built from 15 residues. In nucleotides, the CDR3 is TGTGCCAGCAGTCCAGCGGGGGGAACTTACAATGAGCAGTTCTTC. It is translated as CASSPAGGTYNEQFF.

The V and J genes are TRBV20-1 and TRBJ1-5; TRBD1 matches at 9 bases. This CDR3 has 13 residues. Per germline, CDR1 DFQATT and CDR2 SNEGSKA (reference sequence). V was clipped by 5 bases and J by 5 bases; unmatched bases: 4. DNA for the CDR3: TGCAGTGCTCGTACAGGGGGCCATCAGCCCCAGCATTTT. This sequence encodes CSARTGGHQPQHF.

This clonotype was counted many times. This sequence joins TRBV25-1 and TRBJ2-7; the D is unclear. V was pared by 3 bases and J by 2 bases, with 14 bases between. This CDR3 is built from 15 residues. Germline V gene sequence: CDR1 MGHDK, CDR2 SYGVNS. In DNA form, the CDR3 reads TGTGCCAGCAGTGAGTGGTACGTGGTGACCTACGAGCAGTACTTC. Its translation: CASSEWYVVTYEQYF.

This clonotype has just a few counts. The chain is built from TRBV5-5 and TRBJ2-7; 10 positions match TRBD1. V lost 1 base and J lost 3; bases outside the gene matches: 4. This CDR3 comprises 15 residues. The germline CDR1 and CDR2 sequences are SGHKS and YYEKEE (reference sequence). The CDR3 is CASSLMGQGFYEQYF. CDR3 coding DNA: TGTGCCAGCAGCTTGATGGGACAGGGGTTCTACGAGCAGTACTTC.

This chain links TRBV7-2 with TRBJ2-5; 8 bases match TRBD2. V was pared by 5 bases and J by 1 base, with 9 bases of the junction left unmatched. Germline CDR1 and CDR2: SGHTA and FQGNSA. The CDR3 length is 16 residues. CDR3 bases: TGTGCCAGCAGCAGGCGGGGGGCCCGTCTCCAAGAGACCCAGTACTTC. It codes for CASSRRGARLQETQYF.